Listed below are T cell receptor beta chains from one sample, sequenced in a study of control samples from healthy donors and cancer patients. Here immunoSEQ multiplex PCR was the method, and the copy in TCRdb shows in-frame clones only, minus some. The sample comprises roughly 200,000 clones, about 95% of which are singletons, and 1.5% rests with the top ten. Sequenced: blood. The receptors shown here come from a man aged 45 to 65 in good health. The conserved cysteine and the conserved F or W are not part of the CDR3 here. The size entry is marked missing in some rows and otherwise reads once, few, many or a size class.

once	TRBV29-1	SVTGQGLVEAF
.	TRBV5-1	ASSLDTYTGELF
.	TRBV6-1	ASSEARGIGWMDTGELF
.	TRBV19	ASSTTGGGNQPQH
.	TRBV28	ASSFTLTGYGYT
.	TRBV29-1	SVVTGSTDTQY
.	TRBV10-2	ASRADRGSEKLF
.	TRBV9	ASGGPIEQF
.	TRBV15	ATSRDRNLGQPQH
.	TRBV11-3	ASSLEVSTEAF
.	TRBV25-1	ASTASGALSGNTIY
once	TRBV11-2	ASSLGRTGDAYGYT
.	TRBV2	ASSAARSGNTIY
.	TRBV5-4	ASSADSQLYNEQF
.	TRBV10-3	AKDRGPNQPQH
.	TRBV6-5	ASSYGPQGWNSPLH
.	TRBV28	ASTRGSGANVLT
.	TRBV2	ASSEASDYNEQF
.	TRBV24-1	ATSDSMEIQY
.	TRBV2	ASSDSDWNIQY
.	TRBV3-1/TRBV3-2	ASSHPGGPEVETQY
.	TRBV7-8	ASSLGGAGATGELF
few	TRBV18	ASSPDRDQPQH
.	TRBV7-8	ASSPRQEGNQPQH
once	TRBV6-1	ASSERGIGMDTQY
.	TRBV6-5	ASSRNTEAF
.	TRBV6-2/TRBV6-3	ASSTGLAGEETQY
few	TRBV19	ASNQRRSGGTDTQY
once	TRBV2	ASSGSGTAIRYSNQPQH
.	TRBV28	ASRYTGTGNEKLF
.	TRBV5-1	ASSFEEETQY
.	TRBV24-1	ATSDFGQGHGYT
.	TRBV27	ASSLGQKLF
.	TRBV2	ASEGTGFPGELF
.	TRBV28	VAGVPYEQY
.	TRBV28	ASSGPGRGGYT
.	TRBV7-2	ASSQQGAAYEQY
.	TRBV5-4	ASSSTGIYTEAF
.	TRBV3-1/TRBV3-2	ASSQVPPTSGGVHEQF
.	TRBV5-1	ASSSLGGNGGYT
.	TRBV4-1	ASSREGGPHYEQY
.	TRBV20-1	SASLRGQPQH
.	TRBV7-9	ASSPTKGGDTEAF
.	TRBV30	AWSVLAGPYNEQF
.	TRBV6-5	ASREEPFGNEQF
.	TRBV7-9	ASSLMGLHEKLF